This T cell receptor beta chain was profiled in a study of T cell responses to AZD1222 COVID-19 vaccine (dated by TCRdb to the early 2020s). Notes on the research overall: AZD1222 recipients given second doses at about 4 weeks or at about 12 weeks were pooled, since spike-specific TCR depth and breadth were not found to differ between the two schedules. Enrollment into the trials was organized by age into subgroups of 18-55, 56-69 and 70-plus years, and those subgroups contained approximately 150, 30 and 60 TCR-sequenced participants, respectively. A total of 230 to 250 trial participants underwent TCR sequencing, of whom 207 received two doses of AZD1222 and about 25 received two doses of the MenACWY control vaccine. What the study reported, not specific to this receptor: The whole spike protein was spanned by vaccine-associated CD4 TCRs, and dominant responses were seen in regions 160-218 and 743-854. The 56-69-year group was small, and its depth increase did not reach significance, likely because of low power. Because no samples from the day 14 peak response were available, repertoires could be characterized only after the peak T cell response. Conclusions about previously exposed vaccinees are limited because only five or six AZD1222 recipients were SARS-CoV-2 seropositive at baseline. After two AZD1222 doses, both the breadth and the depth of spike-specific TCRs were significantly higher than at day 0 and than in MenACWY recipients. Participants were mostly white British and included more females than males, and it was suggested by the authors that clonal diversity may have been underestimated. Epitopes outside the regions mutated in the B.1.351 and B.1.1.7 variants were reportedly recognized by nearly half of the unique spike-specific TCRs.

This specimen's time point label, interpreted: baseline before first vaccination. Samples from vaccinated people were obtained from the UK trials COV001 and COV002, which included a single-blind randomized controlled phase 2/3 trial of AZD1222 (ChAdOx1 nCoV-19) in healthy adults. Trial participant PBMC samples were collected at day 0 and day 28 after the second dose for TCRbeta chain sequencing. The CDR3 regions of human TCRbeta chains were subjected to immunosequencing. The authors' analysis ran thus. TCRs in the repertoires were compared against a reference library of SARS-CoV-2-specific TCRs that had been generated with the MIRA antigen-specificity platform. Breadth was defined as the fraction of unique TCRs that were SARS-CoV-2-associated, and depth was defined as the fraction of total T cells that were SARS-CoV-2-associated. Each spike-specific TCR was assigned to its reactive spike region and to a CD4 or CD8 class using the MIRA data. Log10-transformed breadth and depth values were compared by one-way ANOVA with Sidak's multiple comparisons tests. Not all clones reach the TCRdb copy of this immuneACCESS table, which keeps in-frame sequences only. Checked studies attribute under half of the gap to unresolved V genes and leave the rest unexplained. V and J calls and clone size come straight from that table; D and trimming were deduced from the DNA. Within this sample are more than 85,000 clones, with about nine tenths of them counted one time only. Less than 8.5% of the sample is taken by the ten largest.

On this clone itself: Its antigen is not yet known. The record has no base qualities; no much larger clone is one base away.

CDR1 KGHSH and CDR2 LQKENI are derived from the germline V gene. The CDR3 measures 15 amino acids from cysteine to phenylalanine. Just the 45-base CDR3 DNA is kept, in frame starting at base 1. V and J are truncated by 1 base and 4 bases respectively, leaving an intervening sequence of 10 bases. This chain is built from TRBV18 and TRBJ1-4; D gene: possibly TRBD1, on 6 matching bases. Sequencing was performed on peripheral blood, taken on day 0 of AZD1222 vaccination. This receptor was taken from an adult in good health. At the DNA level, the sequence is TGTGCCAGCTCACCACAGACAGGAAATAATGAAAAACTGTTTTTT. This yields the protein CASSPQTGNNEKLFF.